These 16 T cell receptor beta chains came from one sample sequenced in a study of identical twins. TCRdb re-called the 5' RACE reads through MiXCR, storing one row per CDR3 protein. The sample contains about 810,000 distinct CDR3 sequences, roughly an eighth of which appear only once. These same records also appear under a second study, on yellow fever vaccine responses in identical twins.

The sample taken for sequencing was PBMCs. The origin of the receptors is a woman aged 18-35 years in good health.

This clonotype has ten or more counts. A read error may produce the germline difference seen at one junction end. The J gene is TRBJ1-6, the V gene TRBV12-3 or TRBV12-4; D possibly corresponds to TRBD1 (6 bases). CDR3 length: 10 amino acids. CDR3 sequence: CAGGPLVLHF. Here the CDR3 DNA reads TGCGCCGGGGGCCCTTTGGTCCTCCACTTT.

The chain links TRBV7-9 to TRBJ2-7, with D possibly being TRBD1 (6 bases). This CDR3 has 16 amino acids. In germline, CDR1 is SEHNR, CDR2 FQNEAQ (reference sequence). V shed 4 bases and J shed 1 base, with 17 bases lying between them. The CDR3 nucleotides read TGTGCCAGCAGCTCGGACAGACGGGACCGTTCCTACGAGCAGTACTTC. The encoded protein is CASSSDRRDRSYEQYF. Variable domain in full (rest from reference TRBV7-9 and TRBJ2-7): DTGVSQNPRHKITKRGQNVTFRCDPISEHNRLYWYRQTLGQGPEFLTYFQNEAQLEKSRLLSDRFSAERPKGSFSTLEIQRTEQGDSAMYLCASSSDRRDRSYEQYFGPGTRLTVT.

This clonotype was counted between two and nine times. This chain connects TRBV20-1 to TRBJ2-7, with D possibly matching TRBD2 (5 bases). Germline V gene lookup returns CDR1 DFQATT and CDR2 SNEGSKA (reference sequence). The CDR3 length is 16 residues. Trimming shortened V by 3 bases and J by 3 bases, and 21 bases separated the two germline ends. The chain's CDR3 is CSASIPSLGLHYEQYF. The DNA for the CDR3 is TGCAGTGCTAGTATACCCAGCCTCGGACTTCACTACGAGCAGTACTTC.

The J gene is TRBJ2-7, the V gene TRBV6-1; D is undetermined. Trimming stripped 7 bases from V and 0 bases from J, with 13 bases between. The CDR3 runs to 14 residues. Germline values: CDR1 MNHNS, CDR2 SASEGT. The CDR3 DNA reads as TGTGCCAGCAAAGAGGTCAGATACTCCTACGAGCAGTACTTC. Amino acids: CASKEVRYSYEQYF.

The J gene is TRBJ2-7, the V gene TRBV20-1; 11 bases are a match to TRBD2. V lost 5 bases and J lost 3; bases outside the gene matches: 6. Germline assignment: CDR1 DFQATT and CDR2 SNEGSKA (reference sequence). The CDR3 has 14 residues. The CDR3 coding sequence is TGCAGTGCTGTACCCGGGACTAGCGGCTACGAGCAGTACGTC. This encodes CSAVPGTSGYEQYV.

In its sample, this clonotype was seen many times. The DNA of the CDR3 is TGTGCCAGCAGTTACATGGGGGGCCTATCCTACAATGAGCAGTTCTTC. It yields the protein CASSYMGGLSYNEQFF. The chain couples TRBV6-2 or TRBV6-3 to TRBJ2-1; D is tentatively TRBD1 or TRBD2 (6 bases each). The CDR3 covers 16 residues. V was pared by 2 bases and J by 1 base, with 12 bases between. Germline V lookup: CDR1 MNHEY, CDR2 SVGEGT.

The rearrangement uses TRBV5-1 and TRBJ2-7; D gene uncertain. The CDR3 spans 13 residues. Per germline, CDR1 SGHRS and CDR2 YFSETQ. The ends were cut back, 1 base at V and 3 bases at J, with 8 bases in the middle. DNA for the CDR3: TGCGCCAGCAGCTTGAATGCAGGCTACGAGCAGTACGTC. Amino acid sequence: CASSLNAGYEQYV.

This clonotype has a handful of counts. This rearrangement joins TRBV20-1 to TRBJ2-2, with D perhaps matching TRBD1 (6 bases). V gave up 3 bases and J gave up 6 bases, with 11 bases separating them. Germline loops: CDR1 DFQATT, CDR2 SNEGSKA (reference sequence). CDR3 length: 13 amino acids. The CDR3 bases are TGCAGTGCTAGGAGGACAGCGGCCGGGGAGCTGTTTTTT. Its translation is CSARRTAAGELFF.

The V gene is TRBV4-1, the J gene TRBJ1-2, with TRBD1 matching over 11 bases. The CDR3 totals 16 residues. Trimming removed 1 base from V and 7 bases from J; junction bases left unmatched: 8. CDR1 is MGHRA, CDR2 YSYEKL, per germline. The CDR3 loop is CASSQVGGQGASGYTF. The DNA for the CDR3 is TGCGCCAGCAGCCAAGTTGGTGGACAGGGGGCGTCTGGCTACACCTTC.

The chain recombines TRBV3-1 with TRBJ1-6; D unclear. The germline V gene has CDR1 LGHDT and CDR2 YNNKEL (reference sequence). CDR3 length: 14 residues. Trimming left V 3 bases short and J 9 bases short, with 12 bases between. The CDR3 loop is CASSHRGIISPLHF. The CDR3 DNA reads TGTGCCAGCAGCCATAGAGGGATAATTTCACCCCTCCACTTT.

Only a few counts were recorded for this clonotype. The chain has TRBV7-9 and TRBJ1-1; D unclear. This CDR3 is built from 12 residues. From germline, CDR1 is SEHNR and CDR2 FQNEAQ (reference sequence). The V end was cut by 4 bases, the J end by 8 bases, with 11 bases between. DNA for the CDR3: TGTGCCAGCAGCTCTCCGCCTGGGGAAGCTTTCTTT. Amino acids: CASSSPPGEAFF.

The chain is built from TRBV28 and TRBJ1-2; D is uncertain. In germline, CDR1 is MDHEN, CDR2 SYDVKM. V was trimmed by 2 bases and J by 0 bases, leaving 7 bases between them. The length of the CDR3 is 14 residues. The CDR3 sequence: CASSLSIPNYGYTF. The CDR3 DNA sequence: TGTGCCAGCAGTTTAAGTATCCCTAACTATGGCTACACCTTC.

This clonotype was observed many times. The rearrangement links TRBV28 to TRBJ2-7; 8 bases line up with TRBD2. This CDR3 has 14 residues. The V segment lost 9 bases and the J segment 2 bases; nucleotides outside the gene matches: 9. Germline V gene sequence: CDR1 MDHEN, CDR2 SYDVKM. CDR3 DNA: TGTGCCAGTGGCCCTACTAGCGGTGCCTACGAGCAGTACTTC. Protein: CASGPTSGAYEQYF.

V is TRBV5-6 and J is TRBJ2-1; TRBD2 matches at 14 bases. CDR1 and CDR2 from the germline V gene are SGHDT and YYEEEE. The CDR3 consists of 19 residues. The V segment lost 0 bases and the J segment 2 bases; nucleotides outside the gene matches: 7. DNA of the CDR3: TGTGCCAGCAGCTTGGACCGGACTAGCGGGGGGCGGACCTACAATGAGCAGTTCTTC. Amino acids: CASSLDRTSGGRTYNEQFF.

This chain joins TRBV12-3 or TRBV12-4 and TRBJ1-1; unclear D gene. CDR3 length equals 11 residues. Trimming pared 5 bases from V and 11 bases from J, leaving 12 bases between. The CDR3 DNA is TGTGCCAGCAGTCGAGACATGAGGGCTTTCTTT. This sequence encodes CASSRDMRAFF.

This clonotype was found a few times. The rearrangement uses TRBV29-1 and TRBJ2-1; no clear D. V was pared by 2 bases and J by 0 bases, with 11 bases between. Germline V gene sequence: CDR1 SQVTM, CDR2 ANQGSEA. The CDR3 is 15 amino acids. The CDR3 nucleotides are TGCAGCGTTGAAATCCCAAACCGCTCCTACAATGAGCAGTTCTTC. Amino acids: CSVEIPNRSYNEQFF.